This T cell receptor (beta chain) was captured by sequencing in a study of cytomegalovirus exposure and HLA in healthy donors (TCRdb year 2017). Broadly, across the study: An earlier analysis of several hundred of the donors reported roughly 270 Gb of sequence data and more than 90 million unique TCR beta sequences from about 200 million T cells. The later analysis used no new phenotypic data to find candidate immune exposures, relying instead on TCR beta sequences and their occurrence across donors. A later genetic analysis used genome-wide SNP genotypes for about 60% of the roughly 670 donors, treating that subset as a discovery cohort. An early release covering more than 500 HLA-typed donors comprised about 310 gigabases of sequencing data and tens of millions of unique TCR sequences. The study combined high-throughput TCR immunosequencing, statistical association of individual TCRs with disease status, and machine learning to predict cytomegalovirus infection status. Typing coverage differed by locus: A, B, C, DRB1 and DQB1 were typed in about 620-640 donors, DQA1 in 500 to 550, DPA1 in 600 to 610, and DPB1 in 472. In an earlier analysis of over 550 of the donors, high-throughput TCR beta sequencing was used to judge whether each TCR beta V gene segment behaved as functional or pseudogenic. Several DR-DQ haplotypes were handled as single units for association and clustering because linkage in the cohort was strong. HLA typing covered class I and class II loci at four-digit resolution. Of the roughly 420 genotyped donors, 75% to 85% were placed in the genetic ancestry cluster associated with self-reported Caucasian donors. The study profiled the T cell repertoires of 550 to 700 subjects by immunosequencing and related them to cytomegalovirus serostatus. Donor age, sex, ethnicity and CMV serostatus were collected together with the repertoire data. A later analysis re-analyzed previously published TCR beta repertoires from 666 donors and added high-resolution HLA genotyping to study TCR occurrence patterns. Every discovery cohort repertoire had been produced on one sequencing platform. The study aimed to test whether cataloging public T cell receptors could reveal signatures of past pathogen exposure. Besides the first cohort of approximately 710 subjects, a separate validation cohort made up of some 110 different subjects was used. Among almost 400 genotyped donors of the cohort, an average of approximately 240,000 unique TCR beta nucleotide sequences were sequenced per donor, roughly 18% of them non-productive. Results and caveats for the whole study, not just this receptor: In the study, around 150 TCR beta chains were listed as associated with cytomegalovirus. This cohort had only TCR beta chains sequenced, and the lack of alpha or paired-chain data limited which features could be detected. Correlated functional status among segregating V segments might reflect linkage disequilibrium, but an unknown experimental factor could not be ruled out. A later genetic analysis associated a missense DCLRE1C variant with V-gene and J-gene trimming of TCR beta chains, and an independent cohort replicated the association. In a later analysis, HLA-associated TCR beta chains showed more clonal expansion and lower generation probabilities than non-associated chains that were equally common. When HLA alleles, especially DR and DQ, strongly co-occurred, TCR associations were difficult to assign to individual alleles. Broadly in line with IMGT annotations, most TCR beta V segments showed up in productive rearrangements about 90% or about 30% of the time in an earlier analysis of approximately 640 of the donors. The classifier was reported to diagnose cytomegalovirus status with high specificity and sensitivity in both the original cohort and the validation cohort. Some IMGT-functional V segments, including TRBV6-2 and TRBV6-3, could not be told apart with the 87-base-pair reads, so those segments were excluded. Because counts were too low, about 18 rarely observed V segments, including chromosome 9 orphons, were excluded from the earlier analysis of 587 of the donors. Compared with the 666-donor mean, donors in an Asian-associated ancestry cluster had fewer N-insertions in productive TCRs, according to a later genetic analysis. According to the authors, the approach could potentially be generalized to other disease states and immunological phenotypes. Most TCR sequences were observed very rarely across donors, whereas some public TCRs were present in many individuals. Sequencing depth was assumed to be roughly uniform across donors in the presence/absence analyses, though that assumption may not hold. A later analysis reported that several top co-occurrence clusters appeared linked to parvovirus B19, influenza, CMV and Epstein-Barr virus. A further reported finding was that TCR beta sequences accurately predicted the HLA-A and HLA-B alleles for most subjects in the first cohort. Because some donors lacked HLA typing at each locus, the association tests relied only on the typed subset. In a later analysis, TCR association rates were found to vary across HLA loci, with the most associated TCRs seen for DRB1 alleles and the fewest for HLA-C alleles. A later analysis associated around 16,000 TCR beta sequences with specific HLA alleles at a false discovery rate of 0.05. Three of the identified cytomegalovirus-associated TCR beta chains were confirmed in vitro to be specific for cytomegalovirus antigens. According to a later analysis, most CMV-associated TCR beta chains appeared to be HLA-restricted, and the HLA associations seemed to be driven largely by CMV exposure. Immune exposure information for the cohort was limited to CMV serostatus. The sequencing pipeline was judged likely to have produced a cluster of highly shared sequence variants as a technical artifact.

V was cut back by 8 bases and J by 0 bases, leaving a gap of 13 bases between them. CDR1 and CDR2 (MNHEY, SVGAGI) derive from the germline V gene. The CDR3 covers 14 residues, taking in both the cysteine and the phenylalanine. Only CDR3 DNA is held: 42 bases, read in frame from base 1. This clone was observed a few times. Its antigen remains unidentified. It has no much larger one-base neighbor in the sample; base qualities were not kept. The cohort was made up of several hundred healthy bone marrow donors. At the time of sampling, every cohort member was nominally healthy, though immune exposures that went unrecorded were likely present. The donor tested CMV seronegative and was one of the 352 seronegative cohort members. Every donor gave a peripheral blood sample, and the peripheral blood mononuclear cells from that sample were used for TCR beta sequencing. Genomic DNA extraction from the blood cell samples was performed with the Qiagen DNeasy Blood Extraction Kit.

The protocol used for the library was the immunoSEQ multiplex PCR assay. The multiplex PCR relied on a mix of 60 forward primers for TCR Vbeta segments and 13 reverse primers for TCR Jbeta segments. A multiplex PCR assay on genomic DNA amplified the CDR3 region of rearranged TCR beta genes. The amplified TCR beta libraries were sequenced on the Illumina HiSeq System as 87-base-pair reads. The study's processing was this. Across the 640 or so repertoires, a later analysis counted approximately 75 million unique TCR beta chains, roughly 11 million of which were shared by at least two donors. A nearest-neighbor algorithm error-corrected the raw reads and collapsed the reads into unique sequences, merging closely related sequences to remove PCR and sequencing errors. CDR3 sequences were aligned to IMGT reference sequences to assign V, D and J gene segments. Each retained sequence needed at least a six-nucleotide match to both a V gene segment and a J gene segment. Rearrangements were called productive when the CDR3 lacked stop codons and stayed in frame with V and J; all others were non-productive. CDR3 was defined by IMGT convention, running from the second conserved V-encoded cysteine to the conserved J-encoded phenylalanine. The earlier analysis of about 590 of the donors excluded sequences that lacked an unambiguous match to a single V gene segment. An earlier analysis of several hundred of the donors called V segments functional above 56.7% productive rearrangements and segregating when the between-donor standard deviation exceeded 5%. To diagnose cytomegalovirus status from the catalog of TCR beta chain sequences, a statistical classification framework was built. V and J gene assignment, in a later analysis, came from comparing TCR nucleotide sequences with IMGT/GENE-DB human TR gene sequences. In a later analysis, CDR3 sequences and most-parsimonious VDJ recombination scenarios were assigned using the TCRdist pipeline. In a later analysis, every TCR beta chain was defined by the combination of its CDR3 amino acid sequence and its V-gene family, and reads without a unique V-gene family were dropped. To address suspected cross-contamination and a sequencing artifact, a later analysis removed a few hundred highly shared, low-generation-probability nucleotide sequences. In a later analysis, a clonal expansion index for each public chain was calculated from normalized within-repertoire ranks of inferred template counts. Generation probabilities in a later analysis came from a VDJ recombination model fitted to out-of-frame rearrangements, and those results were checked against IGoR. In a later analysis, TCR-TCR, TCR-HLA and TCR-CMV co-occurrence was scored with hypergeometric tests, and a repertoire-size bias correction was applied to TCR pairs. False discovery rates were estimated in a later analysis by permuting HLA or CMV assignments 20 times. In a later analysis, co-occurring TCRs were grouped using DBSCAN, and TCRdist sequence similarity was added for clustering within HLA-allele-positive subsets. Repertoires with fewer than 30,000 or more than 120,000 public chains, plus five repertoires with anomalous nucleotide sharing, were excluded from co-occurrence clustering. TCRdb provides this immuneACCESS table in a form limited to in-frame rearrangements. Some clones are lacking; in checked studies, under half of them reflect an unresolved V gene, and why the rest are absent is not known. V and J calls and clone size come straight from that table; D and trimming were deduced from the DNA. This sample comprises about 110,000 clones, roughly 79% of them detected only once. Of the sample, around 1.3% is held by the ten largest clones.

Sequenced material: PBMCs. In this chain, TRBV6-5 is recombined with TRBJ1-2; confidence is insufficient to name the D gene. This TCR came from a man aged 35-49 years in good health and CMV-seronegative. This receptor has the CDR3 CASERVPANYGYTF. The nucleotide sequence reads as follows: TGTGCCAGCGAGAGGGTCCCGGCTAACTATGGCTACACCTTC.